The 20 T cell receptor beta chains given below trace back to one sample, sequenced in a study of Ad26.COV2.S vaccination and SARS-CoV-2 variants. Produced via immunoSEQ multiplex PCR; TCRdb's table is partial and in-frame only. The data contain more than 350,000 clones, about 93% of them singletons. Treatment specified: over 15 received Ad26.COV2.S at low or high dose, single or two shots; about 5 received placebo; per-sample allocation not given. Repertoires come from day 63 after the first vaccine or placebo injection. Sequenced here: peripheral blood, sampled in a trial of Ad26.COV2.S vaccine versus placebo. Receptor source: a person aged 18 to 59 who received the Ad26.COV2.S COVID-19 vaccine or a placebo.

In nucleotides, the CDR3 is TGTGCCAGCAGCCACGTACAGGGAGAGACCCAGTACTTC. It encodes CASSHVQGETQYF. This chain joins TRBV14 and TRBJ2-5, with D perhaps matching TRBD1 (6 bases). Germline assignment: CDR1 SGHDN and CDR2 FVKESK. With 3 bases removed from V and 4 bases from J, the gap between germline ends came to 9 bases. This CDR3 has 13 amino acids.

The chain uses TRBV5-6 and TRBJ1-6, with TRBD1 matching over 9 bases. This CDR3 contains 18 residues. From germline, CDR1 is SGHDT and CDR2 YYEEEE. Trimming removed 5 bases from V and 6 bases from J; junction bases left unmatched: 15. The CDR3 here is CASSRSGTGIRGNSPLHF. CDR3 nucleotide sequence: TGTGCCAGCAGTAGATCGGGGACAGGGATTAGGGGTAATTCACCCCTCCACTTT.

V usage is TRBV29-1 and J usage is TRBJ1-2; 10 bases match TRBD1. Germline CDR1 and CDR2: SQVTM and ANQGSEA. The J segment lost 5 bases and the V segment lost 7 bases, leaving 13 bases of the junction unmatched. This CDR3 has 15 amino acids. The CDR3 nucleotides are TGCAGCGGACGTATTGAGGGACAGGGGCCTTATGGCTACACCTTC. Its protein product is CSGRIEGQGPYGYTF.

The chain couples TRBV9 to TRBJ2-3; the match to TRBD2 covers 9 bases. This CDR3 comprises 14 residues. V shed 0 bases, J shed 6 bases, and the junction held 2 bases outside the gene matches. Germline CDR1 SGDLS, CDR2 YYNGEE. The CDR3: CASSVVAGVDTQYF. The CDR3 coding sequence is TGTGCCAGCAGCGTAGTAGCGGGAGTCGATACGCAGTATTTT.

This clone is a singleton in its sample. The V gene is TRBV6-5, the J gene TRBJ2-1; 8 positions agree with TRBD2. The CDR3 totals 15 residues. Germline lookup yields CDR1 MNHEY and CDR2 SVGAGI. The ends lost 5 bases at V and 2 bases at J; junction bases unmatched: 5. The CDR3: CASSRLAGPYNEQFF. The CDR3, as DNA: TGTGCCAGCAGTCGTCTAGCGGGCCCCTACAATGAGCAGTTCTTC.

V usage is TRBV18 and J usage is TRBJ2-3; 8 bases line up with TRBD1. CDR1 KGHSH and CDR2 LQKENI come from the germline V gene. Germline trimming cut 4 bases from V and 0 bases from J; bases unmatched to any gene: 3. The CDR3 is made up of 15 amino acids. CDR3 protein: CASSRQGQSTDTQYF. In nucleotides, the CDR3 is TGTGCCAGCTCACGACAGGGGCAGAGCACAGATACGCAGTATTTT.

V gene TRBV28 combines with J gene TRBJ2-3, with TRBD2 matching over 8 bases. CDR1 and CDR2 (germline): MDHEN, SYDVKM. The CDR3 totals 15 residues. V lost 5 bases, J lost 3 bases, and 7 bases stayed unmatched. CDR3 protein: CASSPPGGRTDTQYF. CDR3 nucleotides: TGTGCCAGCAGTCCCCCTGGCGGGAGGACAGATACGCAGTATTTT.

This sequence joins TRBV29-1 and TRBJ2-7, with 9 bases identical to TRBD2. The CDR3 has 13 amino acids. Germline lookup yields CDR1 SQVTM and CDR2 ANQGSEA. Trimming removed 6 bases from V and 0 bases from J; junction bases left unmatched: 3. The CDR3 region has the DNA TGCAGCGTCAGGACTAGCGTCTCCTACGAGCAGTACTTC. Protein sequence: CSVRTSVSYEQYF.

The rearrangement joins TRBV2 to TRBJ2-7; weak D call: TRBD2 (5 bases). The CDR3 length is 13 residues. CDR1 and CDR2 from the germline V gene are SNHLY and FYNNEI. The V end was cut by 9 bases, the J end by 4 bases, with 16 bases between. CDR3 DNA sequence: TGTGCCAGTGACGGTCCTCGGGGTTACGAGCAGTACTTC. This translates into CASDGPRGYEQYF.

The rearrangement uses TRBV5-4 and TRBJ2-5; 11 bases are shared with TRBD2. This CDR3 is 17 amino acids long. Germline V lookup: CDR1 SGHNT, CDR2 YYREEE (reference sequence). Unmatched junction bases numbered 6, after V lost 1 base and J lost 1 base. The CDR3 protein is CASSLPLAGVPQETQYF. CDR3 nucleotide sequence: TGTGCCAGCAGCTTGCCACTAGCGGGAGTGCCCCAAGAGACCCAGTACTTC.

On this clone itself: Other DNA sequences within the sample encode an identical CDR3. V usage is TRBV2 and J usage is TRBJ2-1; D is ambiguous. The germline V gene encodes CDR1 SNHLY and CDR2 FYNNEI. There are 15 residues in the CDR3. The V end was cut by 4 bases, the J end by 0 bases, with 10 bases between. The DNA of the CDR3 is TGTGCCAGCAGTGCGGGCGGAAGCTCCTACAATGAGCAGTTCTTC. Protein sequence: CASSAGGSSYNEQFF.

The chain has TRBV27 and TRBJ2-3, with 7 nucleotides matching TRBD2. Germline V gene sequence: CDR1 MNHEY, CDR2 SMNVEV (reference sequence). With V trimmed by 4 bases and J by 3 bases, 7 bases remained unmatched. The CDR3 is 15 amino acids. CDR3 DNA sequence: TGTGCCAGCAGTTGGGGCGGGAGAAGGACAGATACGCAGTATTTT. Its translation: CASSWGGRRTDTQYF.

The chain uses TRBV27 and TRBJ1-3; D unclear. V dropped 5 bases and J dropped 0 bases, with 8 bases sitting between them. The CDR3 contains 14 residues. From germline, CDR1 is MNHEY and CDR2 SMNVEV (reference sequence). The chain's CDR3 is CASSPRYSGNTIYF. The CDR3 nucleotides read TGTGCCAGCAGTCCCCGGTACTCTGGAAACACCATATATTTT.

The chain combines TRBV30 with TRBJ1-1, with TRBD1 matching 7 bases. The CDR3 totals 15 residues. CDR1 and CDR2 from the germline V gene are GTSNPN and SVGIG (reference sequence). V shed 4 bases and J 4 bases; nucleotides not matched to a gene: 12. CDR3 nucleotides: TGTGCCTGGAACAGAGGACAGGCGAAAGGCACTGAAGCTTTCTTT. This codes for CAWNRGQAKGTEAFF. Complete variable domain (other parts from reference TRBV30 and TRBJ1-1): SQTIHQWPATLVQPVGSPLSLECTVEGTSNPNLYWYRQAAGRGLQLLFYSVGIGQISSEVPQNLSASRPQDRQFILSSKKLLLSDSGFYLCAWNRGQAKGTEAFFGQGTRLTVV.

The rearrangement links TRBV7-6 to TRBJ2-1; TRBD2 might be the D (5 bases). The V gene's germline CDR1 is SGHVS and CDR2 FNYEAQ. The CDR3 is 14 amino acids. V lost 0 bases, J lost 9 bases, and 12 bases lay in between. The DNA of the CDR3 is TGTGCCAGCAGCTTAGCGGGAGAGGGTGGTGAGCAGTTCTTC. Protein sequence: CASSLAGEGGEQFF.

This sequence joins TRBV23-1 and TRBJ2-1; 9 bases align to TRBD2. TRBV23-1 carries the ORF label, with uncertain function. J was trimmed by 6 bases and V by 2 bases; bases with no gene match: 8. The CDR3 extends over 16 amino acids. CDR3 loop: CASSQPVAGECNEQFF. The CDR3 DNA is TGCGCCAGCAGTCAACCTGTAGCGGGAGAGTGCAATGAGCAGTTCTTC.

The CDR3 spells CASSHSTTGSNEQYF. CDR3 DNA sequence: TGTGCCAGCAGCCACTCCACAACAGGGTCCAACGAGCAGTACTTC. The chain recombines TRBV28 with TRBJ2-7; D might be TRBD1 (6 bases). V lost 6 bases and J lost 5, with 20 bases in between. CDR3 length equals 15 residues. Germline V CDR1 and CDR2: MDHEN, SYDVKM.

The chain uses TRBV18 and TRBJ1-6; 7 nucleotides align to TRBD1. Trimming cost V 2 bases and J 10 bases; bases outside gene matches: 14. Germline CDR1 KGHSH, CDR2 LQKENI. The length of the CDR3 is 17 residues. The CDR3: CASSPSLRDRVNSPLHF. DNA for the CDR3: TGTGCCAGCTCACCATCTCTCCGAGACAGGGTAAACTCACCCCTCCACTTT.

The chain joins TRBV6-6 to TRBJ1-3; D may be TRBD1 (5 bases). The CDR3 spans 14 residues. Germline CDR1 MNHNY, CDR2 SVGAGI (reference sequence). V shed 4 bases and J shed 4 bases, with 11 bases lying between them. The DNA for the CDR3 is TGTGCCAGCAGTTTCGACAGAAGAGGAAACACCATATATTTT. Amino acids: CASSFDRRGNTIYF.

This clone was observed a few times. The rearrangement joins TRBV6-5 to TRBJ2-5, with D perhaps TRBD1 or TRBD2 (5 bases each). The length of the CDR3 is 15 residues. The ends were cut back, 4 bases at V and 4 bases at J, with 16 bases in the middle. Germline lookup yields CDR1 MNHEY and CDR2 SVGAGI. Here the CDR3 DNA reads TGTGCCAGCAGTTTTCCCGGGACCCCTTTAGAGACCCAGTACTTC. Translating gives CASSFPGTPLETQYF.